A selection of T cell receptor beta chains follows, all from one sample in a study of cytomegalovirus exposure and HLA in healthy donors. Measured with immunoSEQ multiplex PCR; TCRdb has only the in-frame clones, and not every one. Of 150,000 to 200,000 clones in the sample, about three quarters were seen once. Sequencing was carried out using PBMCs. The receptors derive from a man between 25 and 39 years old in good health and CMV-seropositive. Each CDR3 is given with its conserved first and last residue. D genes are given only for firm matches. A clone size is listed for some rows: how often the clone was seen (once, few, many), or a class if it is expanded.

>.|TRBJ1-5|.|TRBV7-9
TGTGCCAGCAGCTCCGGACAGCTTAGTAGCAATCAGCCCCAGCATTTT
CASSSGQLSSNQPQHF
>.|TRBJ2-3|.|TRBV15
TGTGCCACCAGCAGAGATTCGGCGGTGTACAGCACAGATACGCAGTATTTT
CATSRDSAVYSTDTQYF
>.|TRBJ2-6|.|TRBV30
TGTGCCTTCCGAAACAGGGAAACCTCTGGGGCCAACGTCCTGACTTTC
CAFRNRETSGANVLTF
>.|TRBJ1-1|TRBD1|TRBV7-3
TGTGCCAGCAGCCCCACCGGGACAGCTCAGTTCAACACTGAAGCTTTCTTT
CASSPTGTAQFNTEAFF
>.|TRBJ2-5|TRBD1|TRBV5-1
TGCGCCAGCAGCGAAACCGGGACAGGGGGAAAAGAGACCCAGTACTTC
CASSETGTGGKETQYF
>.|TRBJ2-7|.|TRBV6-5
TGTGCCAGCAGTTACGTGAGTAGGGGCGCCTACGAGCAGTACTTC
CASSYVSRGAYEQYF
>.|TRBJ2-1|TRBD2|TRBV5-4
TGTGCCAGCAGTTCCGGGACTAGCTCGTATGAGCAGTTCTTC
CASSSGTSSYEQFF
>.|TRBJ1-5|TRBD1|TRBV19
TGTGCCAGTAAACTGAGGAGACAGGGAGTTTTGGAGCCCCAGCATTTT
CASKLRRQGVLEPQHF
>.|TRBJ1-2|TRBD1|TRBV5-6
TGTGCCAGCAGCTGGGGCGTTTTCTGGACAGGGAATGGCTACACCTTC
CASSWGVFWTGNGYTF
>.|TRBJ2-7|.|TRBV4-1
TGCGCCAGCAGCCAAGAAGGGGTGCAGGGGCTGCTGAACGAGCAGTACTTC
CASSQEGVQGLLNEQYF
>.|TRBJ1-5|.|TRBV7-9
TGTGCCAGCAGCCATAGTTCGCAGGGGTATCAGCCCCAGCATTTT
CASSHSSQGYQPQHF
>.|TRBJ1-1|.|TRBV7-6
TGTGCCAGCAGCTTAAGCTGGAACACTGAAGCTTTCTTT
CASSLSWNTEAFF
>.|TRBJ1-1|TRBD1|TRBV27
TGTGCCAGCAGTTTATCCCACGCGGACAGGCTCGACACTGAAGCTTTCTTT
CASSLSHADRLDTEAFF
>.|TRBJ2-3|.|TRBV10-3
TGTGCCATCAGTGAGTCTCATTTCCCCACAGATACGCAGTATTTT
CAISESHFPTDTQYF
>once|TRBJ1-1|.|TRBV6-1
TGTGCCAGCAGTGAATGGGGAGTCAAATTGAACACTGAAGCTTTCTTT
CASSEWGVKLNTEAFF
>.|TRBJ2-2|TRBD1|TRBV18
TGTGCCAGCTCCCTCCGGGACAGGGGTAACACCGGGGAGCTGTTTTTT
CASSLRDRGNTGELFF